Shown below are 5 T cell receptor beta chains from a single sample sequenced in a study of blood T cell repertoires in COVID-19. Sequenced by immunoSEQ multiplex PCR; TCRdb stores in-frame clones only, minus some. The sample includes about 100,000 clones, 81% of them seen just once. The sequenced material came from peripheral blood. Source of these receptors: a man older than 75 with COVID-19, enrolled during active disease.

Worth noting for this clone: In the same sample, other DNA sequences code for this CDR3. The chain couples TRBV12-3 or TRBV12-4 to TRBJ1-2; TRBD1 aligns across 8 bases. V lost 6 bases and J lost 5; bases outside the gene matches: 5. This CDR3 spans 13 amino acids. The CDR3 DNA follows: TGTGCCAGCAGCCTACAGGGGGGGTATGGCTACACCTTC. Its protein is CASSLQGGYGYTF.

This clone was seen many times. This CDR3 is also generated by other DNA sequences in the sample. Here the CDR3 DNA reads TGCGCCAGCAGCTTGGATGGCAACAGGGGCGAGAACACTGAAGCTTTCTTT. Its translation: CASSLDGNRGENTEAFF. The J gene is TRBJ1-1, the V gene TRBV5-1; 7 bases agree with TRBD1. Germline V lookup: CDR1 SGHRS, CDR2 YFSETQ. The CDR3 runs 17 residues. The V gene end was trimmed by 0 bases and the J gene end by 1 base; junction bases not matched to a gene: 9.

J is TRBJ1-6 and V is TRBV7-2; D might be TRBD1 (6 bases). CDR1 and CDR2 from the germline V gene are SGHTA and FQGNSA. The CDR3 is made up of 17 amino acids. V gave up 5 bases and J gave up 5 bases, with 19 bases separating them. The CDR3 region has the DNA TGTGCCAGCAGCCCCGTTCGGGGAGGGGGGAATAATTCACCCCTCCACTTT. Protein product: CASSPVRGGGNNSPLHF. Together with reference TRBV7-2 and TRBJ1-6, the CDR3 gives the full variable domain: GAGVSQSPSNKVTEKGKDVELRCDPISGHTALYWYRQSLGQGLEFLIYFQGNSAPDKSGLPSDRFSAERTGGSVSTLTIQRTQQEDSAVYLCASSPVRGGGNNSPLHFGNGTRLTVT.

The V call is TRBV5-6, the J call TRBJ2-5; 8 bases align to TRBD2. With 0 bases clipped from V and 2 bases from J, the junction kept 9 bases outside the gene matches. Germline lookup yields CDR1 SGHDT and CDR2 YYEEEE. CDR3 length equals 17 residues. The CDR3 nucleotides read TGTGCCAGCAGCTTGGGTTTAGGAGCGGGGGCACAAGAGACCCAGTACTTC. It yields the protein CASSLGLGAGAQETQYF.

This clone has only a few counts. V usage is TRBV7-2 and J usage is TRBJ2-2, with 7 bases matching TRBD1. The germline V gene has CDR1 SGHTA and CDR2 FQGNSA. This CDR3 spans 14 amino acids. The V gene end was trimmed by 3 bases and the J gene end by 16 bases; junction bases not matched to a gene: 14. CDR3 sequence (DNA): TGTGCCAGCAGCTTTCAGACAGGGCCCTTCGAGGGGTTTTTT. Its translation: CASSFQTGPFEGFF.